The present T cell receptor beta chain was sequenced within a study of cytomegalovirus exposure and HLA in healthy donors. Findings and limits, study-wide: A cluster of highly shared sequence variants was likely a sequencing artifact.

V lost 3 bases and J lost 6, with 12 bases in between. The V gene's germline CDR1 is ENHRY and CDR2 SYGVKD. There are 13 residues in the CDR3. Turning to this clone: Its specificity is unknown.

Primers: 60 Vbeta forward and 13 Jbeta reverse. Only in-frame clones appear in the TCRdb table, and some are missing; sequencing was by immunoSEQ multiplex PCR. The sample holds 150,000 to 200,000 clones, 65% to 75% seen once. The origin of this receptor is a human donor in good health. V is TRBV10-3 and J is TRBJ2-7, with TRBD1 as a possible D gene (6 bases). The sequenced sample consisted of PBMCs. CDR3 residues: CAISDPDRSEQYF. CDR3 DNA sequence: TGTGCCATCAGTGATCCGGACAGATCCGAGCAGTACTTC.